The source of this TCR beta chain is a study of Graves' ophthalmopathy and Graves' hyperthyroidism. Points from the study as a whole: Among thyroid clonotypes expanded above 0.001 frequency, most also appeared in blood. Progression of ophthalmopathy was predicted by the model with 60% to 71% sensitivity and under 75% specificity.

In regard to this clonotype: Its specificity is unknown.

Investigators amplified TCR beta CDR3 regions from RNA transcripts. In the first round, RT-PCR was carried out with HTBI primers, and a multiplex PCR formed the second round. TCRdb recomputed calls from the multiplex PCR reads with MiXCR, one row per CDR3 protein. The table includes about 500,000 distinct CDR3 sequences, 14% detected once. Reliance was placed on clinical symptoms, serum thyroxine, TRAb, thyroid ultrasound and orbital computed tomography for diagnosis. The origin of this receptor is a woman in her 30s with Graves' ophthalmopathy. The sequencing sample was made of blood.

The CDR3 sequence is CSASFSGDSYEQYF. The DNA of the CDR3 is TGCAGTGCTTCCTTTAGCGGCGACTCCTACGAGCAGTACTTC. The V call is TRBV20-1, the J call TRBJ2-7; possibly TRBD2 for D (6 bases). Germline V gene sequence: CDR1 DFQATT, CDR2 SNEGSKA (reference sequence). This CDR3 has 14 amino acids. Trimming left V 5 bases short and J 0 bases short, with 14 bases between.